Below are 24 T cell receptor beta chains sequenced from a single sample in a study of blood T cell repertoires in COVID-19. This table comes from immunoSEQ multiplex PCR, and its TCRdb copy is limited to in-frame clones, with some not included. Of roughly 200,000 clones listed, about 81% were seen once; the top ten hold 10% to 15%. Sequencing was performed on peripheral blood. These receptors all stem from a woman older than 75 with COVID-19, enrolled during active disease.

The chain carries TRBV5-3 and TRBJ2-5, with D maybe TRBD2 (5 bases). TRBV5-3 is reported as an ORF; its role is uncertain. The CDR3 has 19 amino acids. The ends were cut back, 0 bases at V and 1 base at J, with 22 bases in the middle. CDR3 residues: CARSLGDMVCRGLQETQYF. The CDR3 bases are TGTGCCAGAAGCTTGGGTGACATGGTGTGTCGGGGTCTCCAAGAGACCCAGTACTTC.

The chain carries TRBV24-1 and TRBJ2-5; TRBD1 matches 7 bases. This CDR3 contains 15 residues. Germline V gives CDR1 KGHDR, CDR2 SFDVKD. V gave up 4 bases and J gave up 0 bases; unmatched junction bases: 4. CDR3 nucleotide sequence: TGTGCCACCAGTGAATCGGGACAGTACCAAGAGACCCAGTACTTC. Translated: CATSESGQYQETQYF.

J is TRBJ1-6 and V is TRBV9; 7 nucleotides agree with TRBD1. In germline, CDR1 is SGDLS, CDR2 YYNGEE. This CDR3 region has 15 residues. Trimming cost V 0 bases and J 7 bases; bases outside gene matches: 4. The CDR3 nucleotides are TGTGCCAGCAGCGTAGGAGGGGACAGAAATTCACCCCTCCACTTT. Protein product: CASSVGGDRNSPLHF. Combining the CDR3 with reference TRBV9 and TRBJ1-6 gives the whole variable domain DSGVTQTPKHLITATGQRVTLRCSPRSGDLSVYWYQQSLDQGLQFLIQYYNGEERAKGNILERFSAQQFPDLHSELNLSSLELGDSALYFCASSVGGDRNSPLHFGNGTRLTVT.

The chain links TRBV19 to TRBJ2-1, with TRBD1 as a possible D gene (6 bases). V lost 6 bases and J lost 3, with 15 bases in between. Germline V lookup: CDR1 LNHDA, CDR2 SQIVND (reference sequence). This CDR3 region has 15 residues. CDR3 sequence (DNA): TGTGCCAGTAGCACTCAGGGGTTAGTCTACAATGAGCAGTTCTTC. It specifies CASSTQGLVYNEQFF.

The J gene is TRBJ2-7, the V gene TRBV5-8; D is perhaps TRBD2 (5 bases). V gave up 2 bases and J gave up 0 bases, with 9 bases separating them. Germline CDR1 is SGHTS and CDR2 is YDEGEE. This CDR3 has 14 residues. The CDR3 sequence is CASSFRGSSYEQYF. The CDR3, as DNA: TGTGCCAGCAGCTTTCGGGGAAGCTCCTACGAGCAGTACTTC.

The chain carries TRBV30 and TRBJ2-3, with 9 bases identical to TRBD2. V shed 1 base, J shed 3 bases, and the junction held 5 bases outside the gene matches. The CDR3 consists of 15 residues. The germline gives CDR1 GTSNPN, CDR2 SVGIG (reference sequence). CDR3 nucleotides: TGTGCCTGGAGTGCAGCGGGGGGTCTAACAGATACGCAGTATTTT. It translates to CAWSAAGGLTDTQYF.

V gene TRBV2 combines with J gene TRBJ2-5; D gene uncertain. Trimming took off 11 bases at V and 0 bases at J, with 10 bases between the two ends. Germline assignment: CDR1 SNHLY and CDR2 FYNNEI. The CDR3 totals 12 residues. The CDR3 DNA reads TGTGCCTGTTCTTTGTACCAAGAGACCCAGTACTTC. Protein product: CACSLYQETQYF.

This chain joins TRBV7-2 and TRBJ2-3, with 7 nucleotides matching TRBD1. Germline-derived CDR1 and CDR2 are SGHTA and FQGNSA. With V trimmed by 1 base and J by 2 bases, 3 bases remained unmatched. The CDR3 contains 15 residues. The chain's CDR3 is CASSLGDRLTDTQYF. CDR3 DNA sequence: TGTGCCAGCAGCTTAGGGGACAGACTCACAGATACGCAGTATTTT.

V gene TRBV6-5 combines with J gene TRBJ2-7; 8 nucleotides align to TRBD2. Trimming removed 7 bases from V and 7 bases from J; junction bases left unmatched: 9. Germline CDR1 is MNHEY and CDR2 is SVGAGI. This CDR3 contains 13 residues. CDR3 loop: CASKGLAGYEQYF. DNA for the CDR3: TGTGCCAGCAAGGGGTTAGCGGGGTATGAGCAGTACTTC.

This clone was counted a single time. V usage is TRBV5-1 and J usage is TRBJ2-3; 10 positions agree with TRBD2. The CDR3 is 18 amino acids. The germline CDR1 and CDR2 sequences are SGHRS and YFSETQ. The J segment lost 4 bases and the V segment lost 0 bases, leaving 11 bases of the junction unmatched. CDR3 coding DNA: TGCGCCAGCAGCTTGGCCTTAGCGGGGGGCGGTGTCGCAGATACGCAGTATTTT. This encodes CASSLALAGGGVADTQYF.

The chain employs TRBV2 and TRBJ2-3; 8 positions match TRBD1. The V and J ends lost 6 bases and 5 bases, in that order; junction bases with no gene match: 22. CDR1 SNHLY and CDR2 FYNNEI come from the germline V gene. The length of the CDR3 is 19 residues. The CDR3 DNA is TGTGCCAGCAGCGACTTTAAGACCGGACAGGGTCGGATCGGAGATACGCAGTATTTT. Protein product: CASSDFKTGQGRIGDTQYF.

The chain combines TRBV27 with TRBJ2-7; TRBD1 matches 7 bases. V dropped 4 bases and J dropped 0; count of bases not matched to a gene: 3. Germline CDR1 reads MNHEY; CDR2 reads SMNVEV (reference sequence). This CDR3 contains 14 residues. The DNA for the CDR3 is TGTGCCAGCAGTTCCCGGGACAGCTCCTACGAGCAGTACTTC. Its translation: CASSSRDSSYEQYF.

The J gene is TRBJ1-4, the V gene TRBV5-1; D gene ambiguous. The CDR3 has 12 residues. V lost 0 bases and J lost 7, with 4 bases in between. Germline lookup yields CDR1 SGHRS and CDR2 YFSETQ. The DNA of the CDR3 is TGCGCCAGCAGCTTGGACGGTGAAAAACTGTTTTTT. Translation: CASSLDGEKLFF. The full variable domain, in which reference TRBV5-1 and TRBJ1-4 provide the parts outside the CDR3, is KAGVTQTPRYLIKTRGQQVTLSCSPISGHRSVSWYQQTPGQGLQFLFEYFSETQRNKGNFPGRFSGRQFSNSRSEMNVSTLELGDSALYLCASSLDGEKLFFGSGTQLSVL.

This rearrangement joins TRBV19 to TRBJ2-7, with D possibly TRBD2 on 7 matching bases. Germline V gene lookup returns CDR1 LNHDA and CDR2 SQIVND (reference sequence). The V and J ends lost 3 bases and 2 bases respectively, with 14 bases between them. The CDR3 is 15 residues long. The CDR3 loop reads CASSMRGGSTYEQYF. CDR3 coding DNA: TGTGCCAGTAGTATGAGGGGGGGCTCAACCTACGAGCAGTACTTC. Full variable domain (missing parts from reference TRBV19 and TRBJ2-7): DGGITQSPKYLFRKEGQNVTLSCEQNLNHDAMYWYRQDPGQGLRLIYYSQIVNDFQKGDIAEGYSVSREKKESFPLTVTSAQKNPTAFYLCASSMRGGSTYEQYFGPGTRLTVT.

This clone was seen a few times. The chain employs TRBV7-8 and TRBJ1-5; 9 nucleotides line up with TRBD1. The CDR3 spans 14 residues. J lost 7 bases, V lost 5 bases, and 6 bases had no gene match. Germline V CDR1 and CDR2: SGHVS, FQNEAQ. The CDR3 loop is CASSRGQGWQPQHF. CDR3 bases: TGTGCCAGCAGCCGGGGACAGGGCTGGCAGCCCCAGCATTTT.

This chain uses TRBV2 with TRBJ1-1, with a weak D call TRBD1 (5 bases). There are 14 residues in the CDR3. Trimming removed 6 bases from V and 4 bases from J, with 15 bases in between. Looked up from germline, CDR1 is SNHLY and CDR2 is FYNNEI. CDR3 region: CASSRDSPITEAFF. The CDR3 DNA follows: TGTGCCAGCAGCAGGGACTCCCCCATCACTGAAGCTTTCTTT.

The chain uses TRBV2 and TRBJ1-1; 7 nucleotides align to TRBD1. CDR1 and CDR2 (germline): SNHLY, FYNNEI. The ends lost 7 bases at V and 5 bases at J; junction bases unmatched: 7. The CDR3 runs to 13 residues. The CDR3 DNA follows: TGTGCCAGCAACCGACAGGGATCGACTGAAGCTTTCTTT. It yields the protein CASNRQGSTEAFF.

V is TRBV2 and J is TRBJ2-5, with TRBD2 identical over 15 bases. CDR1 is SNHLY and CDR2 is FYNNEI in the germline V gene. The CDR3 is made up of 17 amino acids. After removal of 6 bases from V and 4 bases from J, the junction contained 9 bases not matched to a gene. The CDR3 is CASRKGTSGGFGETQYF. CDR3 nucleotide sequence: TGTGCCAGCAGAAAGGGGACTAGCGGGGGGTTCGGAGAGACCCAGTACTTC.

The chain combines TRBV5-6 with TRBJ2-1; 10 bases align to TRBD1. Per germline, CDR1 SGHDT and CDR2 YYEEEE. J lost 9 bases, V lost 1 base, and 10 bases had no gene match. The CDR3 loop spans 16 amino acids. This CDR3 is CASSLNRDRGGLEQFF. The CDR3 DNA follows: TGTGCCAGCAGCTTGAACCGGGACAGGGGAGGCCTTGAGCAGTTCTTC.

The chain links TRBV25-1 to TRBJ2-3; D is undetermined. Germline values: CDR1 MGHDK, CDR2 SYGVNS. This CDR3 spans 15 amino acids. The germline V and J ends were trimmed by 0 bases and 2 bases, with 9 bases remaining between them. The CDR3 nucleotides are TGTGCCAGCAGTGAATATCAAACTACCACAGATACGCAGTATTTT. Its protein is CASSEYQTTTDTQYF.

CDR3 amino acids: CASSQAFSGHQETQYF. The CDR3 nucleotides are TGCGCCAGCAGCCAAGCGTTTAGCGGGCATCAAGAGACCCAGTACTTC. The rearrangement uses TRBV4-1 and TRBJ2-5, with 7 bases that match TRBD2. Germline V gene data show CDR1 as MGHRA and CDR2 as YSYEKL. CDR3 length: 16 amino acids. Trimming removed 1 base from V and 2 bases from J; junction bases left unmatched: 7.

The V gene is TRBV27, the J gene TRBJ1-2, with TRBD1 matching over 7 bases. Germline V gives CDR1 MNHEY, CDR2 SMNVEV (reference sequence). The CDR3 is 14 amino acids. V was pared by 6 bases and J by 5 bases, with 9 bases of the junction left unmatched. The CDR3 DNA is TGTGCCAGCAGCCCGACCCGGGACAGTTATGGCTACACCTTC. Amino acids: CASSPTRDSYGYTF.

V is TRBV19 and J is TRBJ2-6; 8 bases align to TRBD1. CDR1 and CDR2 (germline): LNHDA, SQIVND (reference sequence). V shed 5 bases, J shed 4 bases, and the junction held 13 bases outside the gene matches. The CDR3 is 18 amino acids. Here the CDR3 DNA reads TGTGCCAGTAGTCCCCTCGGACAGGGAAGGTCCGGGGCCAACGTCCTGACTTTC. Its translation: CASSPLGQGRSGANVLTF. The full variable domain, in which reference TRBV19 and TRBJ2-6 provide the parts outside the CDR3, is DGGITQSPKYLFRKEGQNVTLSCEQNLNHDAMYWYRQDPGQGLRLIYYSQIVNDFQKGDIAEGYSVSREKKESFPLTVTSAQKNPTAFYLCASSPLGQGRSGANVLTFGAGSRLTVL.

In DNA, the CDR3 is TGTGCCAGCAGTGAACGGACCGGGGAGCTGTTTTTT. Translated: CASSERTGELFF. This rearrangement joins TRBV2 to TRBJ2-2; D gene ambiguous. The CDR3 is made up of 12 amino acids. V was trimmed by 2 bases and J by 5 bases, leaving 3 bases between them. CDR1 and CDR2 (germline): SNHLY, FYNNEI.